The clone carrying this T cell receptor beta chain was detected many times. Trimming shortened V by 5 bases and J by 1 base, and 14 bases separated the two germline ends. The CDR3 covers 15 residues. Germline V gene data show CDR1 as SEHNR and CDR2 as FQNEAQ (reference sequence). The data derive from a study of T-cell reconstitution after alpha-beta-depleted transplantation in children. Molecular barcoding with unique molecular identifiers was used for the TCRbeta library. TCRdb analysed the PCR reads with MiXCR anew, one entry per CDR3 protein. The repertoire holds approximately 500,000 distinct CDR3 sequences, with 10% to 13% as singletons.

Specimen: PBMCs, collected before TCRalphabeta/CD19-depleted stem cell transplant. The receptor was isolated from a child aged 2-15 years with inherited bone marrow failure, due to receive a stem cell transplant. V gene TRBV7-9 combines with J gene TRBJ1-1; D possibly corresponds to TRBD1 (5 bases). The CDR3 nucleotides read TGTGCCAGCAGCCCAAAGGGGTCGTCGAACACTGAAGCTTTCTTT. It yields the protein CASSPKGSSNTEAFF.